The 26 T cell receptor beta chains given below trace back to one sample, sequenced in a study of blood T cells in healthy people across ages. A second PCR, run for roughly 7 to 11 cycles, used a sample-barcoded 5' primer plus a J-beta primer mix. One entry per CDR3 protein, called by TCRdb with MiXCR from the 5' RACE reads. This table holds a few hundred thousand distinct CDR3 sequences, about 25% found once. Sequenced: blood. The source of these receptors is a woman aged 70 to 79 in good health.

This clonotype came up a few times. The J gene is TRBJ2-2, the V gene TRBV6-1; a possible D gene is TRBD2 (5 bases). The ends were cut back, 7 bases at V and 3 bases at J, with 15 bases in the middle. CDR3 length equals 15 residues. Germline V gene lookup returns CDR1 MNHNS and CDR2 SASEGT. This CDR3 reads CASTWTYGDTGELFF. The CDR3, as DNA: TGTGCCAGCACCTGGACCTACGGGGACACCGGGGAGCTGTTTTTT.

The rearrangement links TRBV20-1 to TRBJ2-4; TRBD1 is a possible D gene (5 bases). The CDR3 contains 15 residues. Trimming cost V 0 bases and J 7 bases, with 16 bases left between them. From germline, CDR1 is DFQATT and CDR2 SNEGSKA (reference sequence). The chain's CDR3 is CSARDPPGLRNIQYF. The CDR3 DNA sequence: TGCAGTGCTAGAGATCCCCCAGGGCTTAGGAACATTCAGTACTTC.

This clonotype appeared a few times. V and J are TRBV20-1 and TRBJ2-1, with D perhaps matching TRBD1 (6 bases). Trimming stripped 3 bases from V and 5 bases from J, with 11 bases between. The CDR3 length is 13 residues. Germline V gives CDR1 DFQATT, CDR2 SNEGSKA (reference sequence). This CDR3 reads CSAREGTHNEQFF. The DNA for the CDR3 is TGCAGTGCTAGGGAAGGGACACACAATGAGCAGTTCTTC.

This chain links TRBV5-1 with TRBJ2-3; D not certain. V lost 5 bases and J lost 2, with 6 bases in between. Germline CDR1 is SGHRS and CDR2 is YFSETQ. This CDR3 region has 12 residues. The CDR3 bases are TGCGCCAGCAGGGTCACCACAGATACGCAGTATTTT. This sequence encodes CASRVTTDTQYF.

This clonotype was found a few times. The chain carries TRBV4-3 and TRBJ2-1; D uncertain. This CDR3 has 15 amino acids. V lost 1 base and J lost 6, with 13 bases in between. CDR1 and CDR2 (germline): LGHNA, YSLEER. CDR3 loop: CASSQGQSTLNEQFF. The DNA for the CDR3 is TGCGCCAGCAGCCAAGGCCAGTCTACTCTCAATGAGCAGTTCTTC.

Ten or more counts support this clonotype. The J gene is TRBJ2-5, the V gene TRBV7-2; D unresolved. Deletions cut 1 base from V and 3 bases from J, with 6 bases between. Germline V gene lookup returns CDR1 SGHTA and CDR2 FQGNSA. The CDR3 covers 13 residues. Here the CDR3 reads CASSLEAEETQYF. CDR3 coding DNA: TGTGCCAGCAGCTTAGAGGCAGAAGAGACCCAGTACTTC. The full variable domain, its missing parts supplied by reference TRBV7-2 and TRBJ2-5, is GAGVSQSPSNKVTEKGKDVELRCDPISGHTALYWYRQSLGQGLEFLIYFQGNSAPDKSGLPSDRFSAERTGGSVSTLTIQRTQQEDSAVYLCASSLEAEETQYFGPGTRLLVL.

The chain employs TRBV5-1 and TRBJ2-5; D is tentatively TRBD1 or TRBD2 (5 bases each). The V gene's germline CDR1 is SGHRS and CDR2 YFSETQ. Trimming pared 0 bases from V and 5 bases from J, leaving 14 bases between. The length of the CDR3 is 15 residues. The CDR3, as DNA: TGCGCCAGCAGCTTGGTGGGGGATAAAGGGGAGACCCAGTACTTC. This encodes CASSLVGDKGETQYF.

The CDR3 region has the DNA TGTGCCAGCAGTTTACTCAGCGGGCAAGAGACCCAGTACTTC. It translates to CASSLLSGQETQYF. This chain uses TRBV12-3 or TRBV12-4 with TRBJ2-5, with D possibly matching TRBD2 (6 bases). CDR3 length equals 14 residues. The V gene lost 2 bases and the J gene lost 2 bases, with 9 bases spanning the gap.

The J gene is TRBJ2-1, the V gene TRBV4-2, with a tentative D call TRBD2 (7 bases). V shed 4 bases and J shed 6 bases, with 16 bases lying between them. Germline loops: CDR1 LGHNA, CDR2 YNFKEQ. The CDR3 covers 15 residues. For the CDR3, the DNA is TGTGCCAGCAGCCCAGGGAGGGGGGGGCGCAATGAGCAGTTCTTC. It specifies CASSPGRGGRNEQFF.

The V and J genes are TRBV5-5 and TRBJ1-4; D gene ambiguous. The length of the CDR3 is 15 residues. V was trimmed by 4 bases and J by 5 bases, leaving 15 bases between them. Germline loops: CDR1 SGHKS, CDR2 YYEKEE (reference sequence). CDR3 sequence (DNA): TGTGCCAGCAGCCCTCGATGGGAGCCCAATGAAAAACTGTTTTTT. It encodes CASSPRWEPNEKLFF.

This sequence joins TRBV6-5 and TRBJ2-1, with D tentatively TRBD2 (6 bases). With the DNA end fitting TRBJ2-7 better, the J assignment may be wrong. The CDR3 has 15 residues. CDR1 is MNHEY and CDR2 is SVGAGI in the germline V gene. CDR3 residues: CASSGLGTPGREQYF. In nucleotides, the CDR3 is TGTGCCAGCAGCGGACTCGGGACTCCGGGCCGGGAGCAGTACTTC.

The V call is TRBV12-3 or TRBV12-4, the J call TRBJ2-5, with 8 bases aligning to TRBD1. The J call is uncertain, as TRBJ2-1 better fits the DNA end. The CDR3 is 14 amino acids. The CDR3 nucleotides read TGTGCCAGCAGTTTACAGGGGGCAGATGATGAGCAGTTCTTC. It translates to CASSLQGADDEQFF.

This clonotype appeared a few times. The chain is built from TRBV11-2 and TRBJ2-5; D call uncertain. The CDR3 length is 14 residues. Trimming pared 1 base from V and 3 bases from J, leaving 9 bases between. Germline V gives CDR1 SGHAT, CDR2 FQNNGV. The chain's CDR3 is CASSLVGFEETQYF. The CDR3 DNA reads TGTGCCAGCAGCTTAGTCGGGTTTGAAGAGACCCAGTACTTC.

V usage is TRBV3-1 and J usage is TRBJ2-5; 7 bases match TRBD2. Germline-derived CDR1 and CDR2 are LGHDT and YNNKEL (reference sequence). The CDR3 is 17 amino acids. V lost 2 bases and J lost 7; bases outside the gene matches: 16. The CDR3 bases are TGTGCCAGCAGCCAACGACCAACTAGCGTCCTCCGGGGGACCCAGTACTTC. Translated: CASSQRPTSVLRGTQYF.

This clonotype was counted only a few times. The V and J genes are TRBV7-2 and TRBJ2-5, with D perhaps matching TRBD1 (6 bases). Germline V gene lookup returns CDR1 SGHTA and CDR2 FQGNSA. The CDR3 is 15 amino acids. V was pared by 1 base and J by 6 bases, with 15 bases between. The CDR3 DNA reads TGTGCCAGCAGCTTAGGGGGCACAGGGTTGAAGACCCAGTACTTC. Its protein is CASSLGGTGLKTQYF.

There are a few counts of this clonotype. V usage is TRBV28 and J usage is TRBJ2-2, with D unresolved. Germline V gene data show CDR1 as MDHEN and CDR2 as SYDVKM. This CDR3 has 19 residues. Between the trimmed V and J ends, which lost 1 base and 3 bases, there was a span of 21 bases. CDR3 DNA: TGTGCCAGCAGTTTATCCGGGTGGTCCCCTTCTCACGACACCGGGGAGCTGTTTTTT. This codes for CASSLSGWSPSHDTGELFF.

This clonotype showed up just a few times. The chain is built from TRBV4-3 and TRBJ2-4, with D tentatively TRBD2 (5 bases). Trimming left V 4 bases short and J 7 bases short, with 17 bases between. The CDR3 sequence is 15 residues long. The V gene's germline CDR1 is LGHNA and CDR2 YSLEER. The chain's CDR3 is CASSPVVGAHNIQYF. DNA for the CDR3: TGCGCCAGCAGCCCCGTGGTGGGAGCACATAACATTCAGTACTTC.

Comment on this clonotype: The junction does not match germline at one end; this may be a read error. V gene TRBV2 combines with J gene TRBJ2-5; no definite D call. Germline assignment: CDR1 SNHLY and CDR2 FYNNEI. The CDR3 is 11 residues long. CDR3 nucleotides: TGTGCCACCACGATGGTTGAGATCCAGTACTTC. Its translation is CATTMVEIQYF.

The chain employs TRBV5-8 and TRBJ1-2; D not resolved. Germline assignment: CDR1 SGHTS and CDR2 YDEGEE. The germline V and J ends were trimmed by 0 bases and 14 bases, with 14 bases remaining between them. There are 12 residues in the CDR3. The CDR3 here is CASSLVLQPLTF. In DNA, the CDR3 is TGTGCCAGCAGCTTGGTACTTCAGCCACTAACCTTC.

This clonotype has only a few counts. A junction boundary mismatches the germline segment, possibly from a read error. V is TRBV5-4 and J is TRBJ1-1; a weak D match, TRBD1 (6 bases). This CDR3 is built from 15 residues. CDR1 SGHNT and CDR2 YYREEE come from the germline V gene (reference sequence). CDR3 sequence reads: CACSHRTAVATEAFF. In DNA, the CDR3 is TGTGCCTGCAGCCACAGGACAGCGGTTGCGACTGAAGCTTTCTTT.

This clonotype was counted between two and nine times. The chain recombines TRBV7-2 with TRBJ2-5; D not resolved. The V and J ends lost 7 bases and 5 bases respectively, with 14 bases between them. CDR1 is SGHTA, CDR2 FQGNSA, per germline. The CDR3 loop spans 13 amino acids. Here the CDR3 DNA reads TGTGCCAGCAAACAAGGTCTGGGCGAGACCCAGTACTTC. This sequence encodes CASKQGLGETQYF.

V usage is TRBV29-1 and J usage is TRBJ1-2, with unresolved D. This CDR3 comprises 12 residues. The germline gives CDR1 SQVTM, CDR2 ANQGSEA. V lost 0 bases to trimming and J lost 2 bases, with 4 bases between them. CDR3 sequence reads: CSVEDRNYGYTF. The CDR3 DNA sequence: TGCAGCGTTGAAGACAGGAACTATGGCTACACCTTC.

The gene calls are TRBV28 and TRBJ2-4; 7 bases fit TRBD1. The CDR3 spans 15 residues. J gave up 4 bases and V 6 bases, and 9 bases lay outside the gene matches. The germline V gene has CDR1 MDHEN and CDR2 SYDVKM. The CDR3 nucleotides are TGTGCCAGCAGGCCAACAGGGGACAGTAAAAACATTCAGTACTTC. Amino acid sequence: CASRPTGDSKNIQYF.

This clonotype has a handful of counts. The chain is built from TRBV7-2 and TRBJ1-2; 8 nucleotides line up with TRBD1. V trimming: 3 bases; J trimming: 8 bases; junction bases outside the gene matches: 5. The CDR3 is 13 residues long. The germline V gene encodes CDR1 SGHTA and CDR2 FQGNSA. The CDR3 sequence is CASSFGQGQGYTF. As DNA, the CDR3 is TGTGCCAGCAGCTTCGGACAGGGTCAGGGCTACACCTTC.

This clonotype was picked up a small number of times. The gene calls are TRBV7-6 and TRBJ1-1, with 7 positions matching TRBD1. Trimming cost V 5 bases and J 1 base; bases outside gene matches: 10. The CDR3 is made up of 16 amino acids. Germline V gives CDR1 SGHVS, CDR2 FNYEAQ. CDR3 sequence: CASSIRMGQTNTEAFF. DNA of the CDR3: TGTGCCAGCAGCATTCGAATGGGACAGACGAACACTGAAGCTTTCTTT.

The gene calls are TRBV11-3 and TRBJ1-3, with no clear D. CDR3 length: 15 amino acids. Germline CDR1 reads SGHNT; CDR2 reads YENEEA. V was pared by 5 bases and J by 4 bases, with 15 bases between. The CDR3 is CASSRDPNLGNTIYF. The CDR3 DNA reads TGTGCCAGCAGCAGAGATCCAAATCTGGGAAACACCATATATTTT.